This TCR beta chain originates from a study of blood T cell repertoires in COVID-19. Study-wide background: T cells, B-cell-depleted T cells, or PBMCs provided the cDNA or gDNA that served as material.

The participants were between about 18 and 95 years old and came from 24 US areas. The sample holds a few counts of this clone. Per the germline V gene, CDR1 is SGDLS and CDR2 is YYNGEE. Trimming at V came to 7 bases and at J to 1 base, leaving 0 bases not matched to a gene. The CDR3 sequence is 13 residues long. Clones were read by immunoSEQ multiplex PCR, and TCRdb kept only the in-frame ones, dropping some. The profile shows approximately 440,000 clones, 90% of them singletons. This chain uses TRBV9 with TRBJ1-1; 11 bases fit TRBD1. The sequenced material came from PBMCs or T cells enriched from blood (not recorded which). The sequence derives from a man aged 18 to 29 who had recovered from COVID-19. The CDR3 here is CASGQGANTEAFF. The CDR3 DNA sequence: TGTGCCAGCGGACAGGGGGCGAACACTGAAGCTTTCTTT.